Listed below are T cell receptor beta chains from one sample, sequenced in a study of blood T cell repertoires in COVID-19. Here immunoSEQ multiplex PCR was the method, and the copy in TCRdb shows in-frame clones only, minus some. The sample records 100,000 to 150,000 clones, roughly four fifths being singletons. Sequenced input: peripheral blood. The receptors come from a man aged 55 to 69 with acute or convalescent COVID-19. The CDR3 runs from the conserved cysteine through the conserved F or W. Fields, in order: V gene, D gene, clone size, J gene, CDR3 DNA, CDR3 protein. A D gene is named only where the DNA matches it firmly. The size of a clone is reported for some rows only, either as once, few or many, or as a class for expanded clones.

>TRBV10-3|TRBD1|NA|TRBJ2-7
TGTGCCATCAGTCCCATCGGGACAGAAGCCTACGAACAGTACTTC
CAISPIGTEAYEQYF
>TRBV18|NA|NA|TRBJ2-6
TGTGCCAGCTCACCAGCAGACTCTGGGGCCAACGTCCTGACTTTC
CASSPADSGANVLTF
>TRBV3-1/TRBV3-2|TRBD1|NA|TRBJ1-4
TGTGCCAGCAGCCAAGAAGCCCCTCTCATTTCGTTTGGGACAGGGGATGAAAAACTGTTTTTT
CASSQEAPLISFGTGDEKLFF
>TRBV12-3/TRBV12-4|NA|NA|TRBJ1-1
TGTGCCAGCACCGCGGGAGGCACTGAAGCTTTCTTT
CASTAGGTEAFF
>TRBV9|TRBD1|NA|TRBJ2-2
TGTGCCAGCAGCGTGGGGCCTAACAGGGGAGCCGGGGAGCTGTTTTTT
CASSVGPNRGAGELFF
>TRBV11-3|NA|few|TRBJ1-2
TGTGCCAGCAGCTTCCCCGGGTGGAACTATGGCTACACCTTC
CASSFPGWNYGYTF
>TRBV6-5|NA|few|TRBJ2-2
TGTGCCAGCAGGAAAGAGGGGGCCGGGGAGCTGTTTTTT
CASRKEGAGELFF
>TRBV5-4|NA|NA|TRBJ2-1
TGTGCCAGCAGCTCCGCTAGGGGCCGCTCCTACAATGAGCAGTTCTTC
CASSSARGRSYNEQFF
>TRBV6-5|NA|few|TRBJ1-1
TGTGCCAGCAGCCGCCGTGGAGGGACGAACACTGAAGCTTTCTTT
CASSRRGGTNTEAFF
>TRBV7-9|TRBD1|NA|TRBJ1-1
TGTGCCAGCAGCCGGGACAGGTTGGGGAACACTGAAGCTTTCTTT
CASSRDRLGNTEAFF
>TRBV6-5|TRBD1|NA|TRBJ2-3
TGTGCCAGCAGTTACGGCAGGGGGATTGCAGATACGCAGTATTTT
CASSYGRGIADTQYF
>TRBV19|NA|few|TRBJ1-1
TGTGCCAGTAGGTACCGGCGGACTGAAGCTTTCTTT
CASRYRRTEAFF
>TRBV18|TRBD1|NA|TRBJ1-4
TGTGCCAGCTCTCAACAGGGACAGAGTAATGAAAAACTGTTTTTT
CASSQQGQSNEKLFF
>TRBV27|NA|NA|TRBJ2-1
TGTGCCAGCAGTTTAAACACCTACAATGAGCAGTTCTTC
CASSLNTYNEQFF
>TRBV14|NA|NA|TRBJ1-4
TGTGCCAGCAGCCAAGGAGGGTTACCCTATGAAAAACTGTTTTTT
CASSQGGLPYEKLFF
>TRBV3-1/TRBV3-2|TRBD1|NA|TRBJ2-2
TGTGCCAGCGGGCTCAGGACAGGGATAACCGGGGAGCTGTTTTTT
CASGLRTGITGELFF
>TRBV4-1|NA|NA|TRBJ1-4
TGCGCCAGCAGCCAAACGGGGGGCGAGAATGAAAAACTGTTTTTT
CASSQTGGENEKLFF
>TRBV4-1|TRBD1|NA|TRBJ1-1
TGCGCCAGCAGCCCTCCCGGGACAGGGGACACTGAAGCTTTCTTT
CASSPPGTGDTEAFF
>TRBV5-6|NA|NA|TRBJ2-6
TGTGCCAGCAGCAACAGGGTATCTGGGGCCAACGTCCTGACTTTC
CASSNRVSGANVLTF
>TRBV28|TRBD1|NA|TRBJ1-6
TGTGCCAGCAGTTCGGGACGGCGCAGGGGGTCACCCCTCCACTTT
CASSSGRRRGSPLHF
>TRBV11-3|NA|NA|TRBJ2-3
TGTGCCAGCAGCTGGGGGGGGGCAGCAGATACGCAGTATTTT
CASSWGGAADTQYF
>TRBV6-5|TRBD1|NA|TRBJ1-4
TGTGCCAGCAGTTTCGCTTCAGGGGGGCTTAATGAAAAACTGTTTTTT
CASSFASGGLNEKLFF
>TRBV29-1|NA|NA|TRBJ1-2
TGCAGCGTTTTGTATAGTACTAACTATGGCTACACCTTC
CSVLYSTNYGYTF
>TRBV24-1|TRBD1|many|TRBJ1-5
TGTGCCACCAGTGGGGGGGCCAGGGGGAATCAGCCCCAGCATTTT
CATSGGARGNQPQHF
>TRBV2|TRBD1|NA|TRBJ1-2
TGTGCCAGCAGGGATGGACAGGGAAACTTTTATGGCTACACCTTC
CASRDGQGNFYGYTF
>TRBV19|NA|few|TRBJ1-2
TGTGCCAGTAGCTTTCAGGGGTACGGCTACACCTTC
CASSFQGYGYTF
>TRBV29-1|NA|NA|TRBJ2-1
TGCAGCGTTGTCTCTGTGACAGTAGGCCACAATGAGCAGTTCTTC
CSVVSVTVGHNEQFF
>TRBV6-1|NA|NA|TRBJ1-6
TGTGCCAGCAGTGAACGAGACAGCCCTTCCTATAATTCACCCCTCCACTTT
CASSERDSPSYNSPLHF
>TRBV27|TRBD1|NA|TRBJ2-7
TGTGCCAGCAGTTCCCCGTCAGGGGGCAGCTACGAGCAGTACTTC
CASSSPSGGSYEQYF
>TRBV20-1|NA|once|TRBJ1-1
TGCAGTGCAACAGAGGCTTTCTTT
CSATEAFF
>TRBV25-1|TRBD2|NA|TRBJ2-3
TGTGCCAGCAGTACCCGGGACTACCGCACAGATACGCAGTATTTT
CASSTRDYRTDTQYF
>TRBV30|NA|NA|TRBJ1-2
TGTGCCTGGAGCGCTCCGGGGGTCTCCTACTTAGGGAGCTATGGCTACACCTTC
CAWSAPGVSYLGSYGYTF
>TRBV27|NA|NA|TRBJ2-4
TGTGCCAGCAGTTTAGCGCAGGGGTTAGGCAAAAACATTCAGTACTTC
CASSLAQGLGKNIQYF
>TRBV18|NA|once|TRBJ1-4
TGTGCCAGCTCACCAGGGACTTCTGAAAAACTGTTTTTT
CASSPGTSEKLFF
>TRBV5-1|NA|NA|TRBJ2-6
TGCGCCAGCAGCCTTTCGGGACAAGGTATCTCTGGGGCCAACGTCCTGACTTTC
CASSLSGQGISGANVLTF
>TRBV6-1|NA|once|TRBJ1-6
TGTGCCAGCAGTGAAGTCTCAGGGACTTATTCACCCCTCCACTTT
CASSEVSGTYSPLHF
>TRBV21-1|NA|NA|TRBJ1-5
TGTGCCAGCAGCAAAAACAGGGGGAATCAGCCCCAGCATTTT
CASSKNRGNQPQHF
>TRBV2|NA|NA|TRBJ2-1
TGTGCCAGCAGCAAACTCTATGAGCAGTTCTTC
CASSKLYEQFF
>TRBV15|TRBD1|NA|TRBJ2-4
TGTGCCACCAGCAGGGGAGGGACAGGGGAAAACATTCAGTACTTC
CATSRGGTGENIQYF
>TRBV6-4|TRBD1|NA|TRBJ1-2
TGTGCCAGCAGTCCAAAAACAGGGGCTGCATCTGGCGGCTACACCTTC
CASSPKTGAASGGYTF
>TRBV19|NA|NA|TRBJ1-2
TGTGCCAGTAGACCTACAGGGAAACTTTATGGCTACACCTTC
CASRPTGKLYGYTF
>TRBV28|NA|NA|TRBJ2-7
TGTGCCAGCAAAGGTCAGGGGACCACCTACGAGCAGTACTTC
CASKGQGTTYEQYF
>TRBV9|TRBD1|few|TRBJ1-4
TGTGCCAGCAGCGTAGGTATAGGGGGCAATGAAAAACTGTTTTTT
CASSVGIGGNEKLFF
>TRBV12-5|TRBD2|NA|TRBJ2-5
TGTGCTAGTGGTTTAAGCGGGAGGGCCGACGGAGAGACCCAGTACTTC
CASGLSGRADGETQYF
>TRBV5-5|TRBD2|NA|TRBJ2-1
TGTGCCAGCAGCTTGGCACCTAGCGGGGTAGGCGCCTACAATGAGCAGTTCTTC
CASSLAPSGVGAYNEQFF
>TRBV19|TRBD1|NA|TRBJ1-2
TGTGCCAGTAGTCCGAGGGGGCGAGGTCAAGACTATGGCTACACCTTC
CASSPRGRGQDYGYTF
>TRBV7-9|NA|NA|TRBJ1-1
TGTGCCAGCAGCTCGGGGACATCCAGGAGGGAAGCTTTCTTT
CASSSGTSRREAFF
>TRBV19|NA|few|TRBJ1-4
TGTGCCAGTCGCGGGGCAACTAATGAAAAACTGTTTTTT
CASRGATNEKLFF
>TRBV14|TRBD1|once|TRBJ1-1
TGTGCCAGCAGCCACAGACAGGGAACAGTAAACACTGAAGCTTTCTTT
CASSHRQGTVNTEAFF
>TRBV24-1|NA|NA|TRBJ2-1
TGTGCCACCAGTGATTCTCCGGGGCCCCGGAGGGATGAGCAGTTCTTC
CATSDSPGPRRDEQFF
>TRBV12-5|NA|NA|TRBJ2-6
TGTGCTAGTGGTCCGTCTGGGGCCAACGTCCTGACTTTC
CASGPSGANVLTF
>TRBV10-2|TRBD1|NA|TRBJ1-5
TGCGCCAGCAGTCCAGGGGGCGCGGGAAATCAGCCCCAGCATTTT
CASSPGGAGNQPQHF
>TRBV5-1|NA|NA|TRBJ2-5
TGCGCCAGCAGCTTGGCAGGACTGAGCCAAGAGACCCAGTACTTC
CASSLAGLSQETQYF
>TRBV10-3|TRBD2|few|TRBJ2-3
TGTGCCATCAGGGAGACTAGCGGGAGTATAGATACGCAGTATTTT
CAIRETSGSIDTQYF
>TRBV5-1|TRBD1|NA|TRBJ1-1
TGCGCCAGCAGCTCCATCAGAACAGGGGACCCTGAAGCTTTCTTT
CASSSIRTGDPEAFF
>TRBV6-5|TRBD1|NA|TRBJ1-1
TGTGCCAGTCAGGGGGGCGAGGCTTTCTTT
CASQGGEAFF